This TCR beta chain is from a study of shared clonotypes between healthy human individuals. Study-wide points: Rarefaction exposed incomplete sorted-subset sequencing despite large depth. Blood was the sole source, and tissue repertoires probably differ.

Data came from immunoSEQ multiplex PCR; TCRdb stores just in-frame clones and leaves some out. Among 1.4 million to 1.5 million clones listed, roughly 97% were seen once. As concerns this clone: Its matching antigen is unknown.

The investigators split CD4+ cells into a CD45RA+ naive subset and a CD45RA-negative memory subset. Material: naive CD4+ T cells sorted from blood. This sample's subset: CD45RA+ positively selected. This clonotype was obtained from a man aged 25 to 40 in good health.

In DNA form, the CDR3 reads TGTGCCAGCAGTGAAGCGAGGGGTTTGAACACTGAAGCTTTCTTT. Encoded protein: CASSEARGLNTEAFF. The rearrangement joins TRBV2 to TRBJ1-1; D is possibly TRBD1 (5 bases). V lost 0 bases, J lost 0 bases, and 8 bases lay in between. CDR1 and CDR2 from the germline V gene are SNHLY and FYNNEI. This CDR3 is built from 15 residues.